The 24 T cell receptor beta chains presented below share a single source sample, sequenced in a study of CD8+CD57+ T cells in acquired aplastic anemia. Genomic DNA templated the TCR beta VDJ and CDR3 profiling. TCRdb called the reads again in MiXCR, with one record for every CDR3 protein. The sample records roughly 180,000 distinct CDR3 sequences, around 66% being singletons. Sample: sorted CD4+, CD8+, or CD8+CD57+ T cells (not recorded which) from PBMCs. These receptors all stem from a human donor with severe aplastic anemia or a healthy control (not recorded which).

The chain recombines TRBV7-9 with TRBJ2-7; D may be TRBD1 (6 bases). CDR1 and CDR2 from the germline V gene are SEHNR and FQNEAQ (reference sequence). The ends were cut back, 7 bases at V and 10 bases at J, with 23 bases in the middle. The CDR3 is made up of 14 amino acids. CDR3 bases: TGTGCCAGCAACTTCCCGGGACAAGGATTCGCTCAGTACTTC. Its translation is CASNFPGQGFAQYF.

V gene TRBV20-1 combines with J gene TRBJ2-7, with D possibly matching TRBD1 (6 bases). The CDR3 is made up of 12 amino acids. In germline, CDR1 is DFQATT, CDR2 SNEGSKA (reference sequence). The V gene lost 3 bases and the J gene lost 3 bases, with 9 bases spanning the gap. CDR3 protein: CSASTRGYEQYF. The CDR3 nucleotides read TGCAGTGCTAGCACCAGGGGCTACGAGCAGTACTTC.

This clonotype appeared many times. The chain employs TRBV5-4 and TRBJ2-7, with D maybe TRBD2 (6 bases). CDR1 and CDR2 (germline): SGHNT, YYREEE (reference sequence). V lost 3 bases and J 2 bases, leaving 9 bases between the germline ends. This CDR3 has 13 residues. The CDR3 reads CASSWDSAYEQYF. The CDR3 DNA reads TGTGCCAGCAGCTGGGACTCAGCCTACGAGCAGTACTTC.

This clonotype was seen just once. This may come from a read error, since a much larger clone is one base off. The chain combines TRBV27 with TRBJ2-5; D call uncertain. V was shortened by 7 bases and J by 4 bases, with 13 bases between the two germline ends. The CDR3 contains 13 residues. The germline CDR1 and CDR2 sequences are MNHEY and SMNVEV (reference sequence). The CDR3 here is CASIFNSLETQYF. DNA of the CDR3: TGTGCCAGCATTTTTAACTCGCTAGAGACCCAGTACTTC.

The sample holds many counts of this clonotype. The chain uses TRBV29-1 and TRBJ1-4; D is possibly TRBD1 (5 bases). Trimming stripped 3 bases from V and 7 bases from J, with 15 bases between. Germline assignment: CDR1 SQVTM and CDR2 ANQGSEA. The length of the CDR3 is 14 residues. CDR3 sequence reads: CSVDGNYGGEKLFF. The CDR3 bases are TGCAGCGTTGACGGCAATTATGGGGGTGAAAAACTGTTTTTT.

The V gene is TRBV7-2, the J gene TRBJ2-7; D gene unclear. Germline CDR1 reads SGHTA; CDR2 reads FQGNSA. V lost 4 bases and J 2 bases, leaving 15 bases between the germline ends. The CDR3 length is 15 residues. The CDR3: CASSSIQTHTYEQYF. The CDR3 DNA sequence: TGTGCCAGCAGCTCCATACAGACACATACCTACGAGCAGTACTTC.

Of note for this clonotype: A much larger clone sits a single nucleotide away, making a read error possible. Here the CDR3 DNA reads TGTGCCTGCAGCCCTAGACAGGGCGCGTCACCCCTCCACTTT. It specifies CACSPRQGASPLHF. This rearrangement joins TRBV7-8 to TRBJ1-6; 7 bases are shared with TRBD1. The CDR3 has 14 residues. Germline CDR1 and CDR2: SGHVS and FQNEAQ.

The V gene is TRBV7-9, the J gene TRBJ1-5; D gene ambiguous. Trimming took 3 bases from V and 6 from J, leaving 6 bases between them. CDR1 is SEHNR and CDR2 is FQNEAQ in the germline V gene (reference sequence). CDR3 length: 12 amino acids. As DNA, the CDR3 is TGTGCCAGCAGCTTTCCGGGTCAGCCCCAGCATTTT. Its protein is CASSFPGQPQHF.

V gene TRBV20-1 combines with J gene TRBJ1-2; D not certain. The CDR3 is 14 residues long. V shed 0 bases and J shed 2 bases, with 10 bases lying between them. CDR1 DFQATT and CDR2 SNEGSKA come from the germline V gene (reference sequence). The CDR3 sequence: CSARDRPANYGYTF. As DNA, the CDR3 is TGCAGTGCTAGAGATCGACCAGCGAACTATGGCTACACCTTC.

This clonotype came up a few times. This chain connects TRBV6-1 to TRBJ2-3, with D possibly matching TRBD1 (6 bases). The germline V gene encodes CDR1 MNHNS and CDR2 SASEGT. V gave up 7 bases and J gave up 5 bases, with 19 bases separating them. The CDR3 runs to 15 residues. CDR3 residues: CASMDWGQEEDTQYF. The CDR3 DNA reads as TGTGCCAGCATGGATTGGGGGCAAGAGGAAGATACGCAGTATTTT.

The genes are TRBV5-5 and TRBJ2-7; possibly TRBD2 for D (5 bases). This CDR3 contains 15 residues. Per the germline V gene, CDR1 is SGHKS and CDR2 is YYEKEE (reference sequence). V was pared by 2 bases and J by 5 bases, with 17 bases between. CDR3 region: CASSFFGKGVHEQYF. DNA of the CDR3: TGTGCCAGCAGCTTTTTCGGGAAGGGTGTCCACGAGCAGTACTTC.

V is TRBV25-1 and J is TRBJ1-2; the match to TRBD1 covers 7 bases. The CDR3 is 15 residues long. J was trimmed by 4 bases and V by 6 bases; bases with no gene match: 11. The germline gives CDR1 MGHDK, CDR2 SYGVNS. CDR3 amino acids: CASSPRRQGPYGYTF. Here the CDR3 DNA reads TGTGCCAGCAGCCCCCGGAGACAGGGCCCCTATGGCTACACCTTC.

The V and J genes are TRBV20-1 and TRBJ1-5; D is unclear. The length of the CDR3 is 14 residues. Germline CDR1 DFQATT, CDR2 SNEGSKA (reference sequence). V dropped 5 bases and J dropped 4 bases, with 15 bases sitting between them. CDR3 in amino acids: CSALLRASNQPQHF. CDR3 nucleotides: TGCAGTGCTCTACTCCGAGCCTCGAATCAGCCCCAGCATTTT.

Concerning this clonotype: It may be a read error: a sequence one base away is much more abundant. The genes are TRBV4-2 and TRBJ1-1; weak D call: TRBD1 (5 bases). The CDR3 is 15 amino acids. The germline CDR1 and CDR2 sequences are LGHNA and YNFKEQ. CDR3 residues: CASSQGPGMNTGAFF. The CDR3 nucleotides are TGTGCCAGCAGCCAAGGTCCAGGGATGAACACTGGAGCTTTCTTT.

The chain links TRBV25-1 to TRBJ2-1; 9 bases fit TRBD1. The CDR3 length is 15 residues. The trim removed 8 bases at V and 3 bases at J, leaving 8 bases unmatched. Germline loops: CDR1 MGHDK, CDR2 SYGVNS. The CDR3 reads CASGDRDLIYNEQFF. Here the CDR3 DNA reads TGTGCCAGCGGGGACAGGGATCTCATCTACAATGAGCAGTTCTTC.

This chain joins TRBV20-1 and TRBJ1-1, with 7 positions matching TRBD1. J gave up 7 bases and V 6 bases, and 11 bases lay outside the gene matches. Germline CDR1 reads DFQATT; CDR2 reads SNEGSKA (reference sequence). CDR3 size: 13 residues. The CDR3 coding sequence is TGCAGTGCAAATCGACAGGGAAGGATTGAAGCTTTCTTT. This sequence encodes CSANRQGRIEAFF.

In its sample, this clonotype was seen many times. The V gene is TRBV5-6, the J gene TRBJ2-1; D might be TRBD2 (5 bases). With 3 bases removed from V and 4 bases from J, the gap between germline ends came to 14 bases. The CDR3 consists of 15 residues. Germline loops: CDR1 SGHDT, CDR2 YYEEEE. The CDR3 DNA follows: TGTGCCAGCAGCTCCGAGCGGACCCTATACAATGAGCAGTTCTTC. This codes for CASSSERTLYNEQFF.

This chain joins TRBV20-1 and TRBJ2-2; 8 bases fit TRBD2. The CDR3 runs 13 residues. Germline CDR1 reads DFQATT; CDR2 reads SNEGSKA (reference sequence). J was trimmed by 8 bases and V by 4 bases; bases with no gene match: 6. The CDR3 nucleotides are TGCAGTGCTACCGGACGGGGGGGGGGGGAGCTGTTTTTT. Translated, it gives CSATGRGGGELFF.

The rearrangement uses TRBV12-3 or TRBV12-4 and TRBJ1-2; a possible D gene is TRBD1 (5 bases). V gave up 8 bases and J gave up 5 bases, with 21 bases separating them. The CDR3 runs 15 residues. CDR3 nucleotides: TGTGCCAGCGGGGGTCAGGCAGGAGAGGGTTATGGCTACACCTTC. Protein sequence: CASGGQAGEGYGYTF.

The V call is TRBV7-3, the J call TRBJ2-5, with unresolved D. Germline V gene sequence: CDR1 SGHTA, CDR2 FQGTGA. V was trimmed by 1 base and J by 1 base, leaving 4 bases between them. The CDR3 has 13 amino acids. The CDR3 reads CASSLNFQETQYF. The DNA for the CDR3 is TGTGCCAGCAGCTTAAATTTCCAAGAGACCCAGTACTTC.

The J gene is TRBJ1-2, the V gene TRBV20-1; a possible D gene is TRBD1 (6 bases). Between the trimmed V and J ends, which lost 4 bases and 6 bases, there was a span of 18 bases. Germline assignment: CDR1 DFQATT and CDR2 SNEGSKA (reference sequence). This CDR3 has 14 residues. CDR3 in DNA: TGCAGTGCTACCGACCCTAGGGGGGAGAATGGCTACACCTTC. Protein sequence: CSATDPRGENGYTF.

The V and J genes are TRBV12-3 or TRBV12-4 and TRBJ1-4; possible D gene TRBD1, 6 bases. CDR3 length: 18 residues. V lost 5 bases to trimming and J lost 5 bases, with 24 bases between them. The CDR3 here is CASSDSGTSGGANEKLFF. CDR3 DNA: TGTGCCAGCAGTGACTCCGGGACTAGCGGGGGGGCCAATGAAAAACTGTTTTTT.

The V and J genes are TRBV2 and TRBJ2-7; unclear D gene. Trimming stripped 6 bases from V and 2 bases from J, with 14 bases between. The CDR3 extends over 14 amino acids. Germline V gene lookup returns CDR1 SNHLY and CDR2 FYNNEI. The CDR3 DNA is TGTGCCAGCAGCGGCCCGATACCAGCCTACGAGCAGTACTTC. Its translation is CASSGPIPAYEQYF.

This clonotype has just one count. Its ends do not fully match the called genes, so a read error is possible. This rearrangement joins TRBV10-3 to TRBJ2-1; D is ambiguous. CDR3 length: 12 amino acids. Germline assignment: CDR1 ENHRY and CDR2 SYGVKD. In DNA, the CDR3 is TGTGCCAGCAGTTACGTTGAGAATGAGCAGTTCTTC. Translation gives CASSYVENEQFF.